Following are 29 T cell receptor beta chains from one sample sequenced in a study of blood T cells in healthy people across ages. Using a J-beta primer mix together with a sample-barcoded 5' primer, a second PCR was run for roughly 6 to 12 cycles. MiXCR, run by TCRdb on the 5' RACE reads, gives a single entry per CDR3 protein. The table includes about 640,000 distinct CDR3 sequences, 45% to 65% detected once. The sequencing input was blood. Receptor source: a man aged 55 to 70 in good health.

The chain links TRBV7-2 to TRBJ2-7; 9 bases match TRBD2. This CDR3 has 14 amino acids. Trimming removed 3 bases from V and 2 bases from J; junction bases left unmatched: 2. The germline gives CDR1 SGHTA, CDR2 FQGNSA. In DNA form, the CDR3 reads TGTGCCAGCAGCTTTAGCGGGAGTGCCTACGAGCAGTACTTC. Translated: CASSFSGSAYEQYF.

CDR3 coding DNA: TGTGCCAGCAGTTCCACAGCAGATACGCAGTATTTT. This encodes CASSSTADTQYF. The V call is TRBV28, the J call TRBJ2-3; D remains ambiguous. CDR1 and CDR2 (germline): MDHEN, SYDVKM. The ends were cut back, 4 bases at V and 4 bases at J, with 6 bases in the middle. The CDR3 is made up of 12 amino acids. The whole variable domain, remainder taken from reference TRBV28 and TRBJ2-3, is DVKVTQSSRYLVKRTGEKVFLECVQDMDHENMFWYRQDPGLGLRLIYFSYDVKMKEKGDIPEGYSVSREKKERFSLILESASTNQTSMYLCASSSTADTQYFGPGTRLTVL.

This clonotype was seen a few times. The chain has TRBV7-2 and TRBJ2-7, with 12 bases identical to TRBD1. CDR1 SGHTA and CDR2 FQGNSA come from the germline V gene. This CDR3 has 15 amino acids. The ends lost 5 bases at V and 2 bases at J; junction bases unmatched: 4. CDR3 sequence (DNA): TGTGCCAGCAGCGCAGGGACAGGGGGCGCCTACGAGCAGTACTTC. This sequence encodes CASSAGTGGAYEQYF. The full variable domain, with the rest looked up from reference TRBV7-2 and TRBJ2-7, is GAGVSQSPSNKVTEKGKDVELRCDPISGHTALYWYRQSLGQGLEFLIYFQGNSAPDKSGLPSDRFSAERTGGSVSTLTIQRTQQEDSAVYLCASSAGTGGAYEQYFGPGTRLTVT.

CDR3 sequence (DNA): TGCGCCAGCAGCCCTTACGGGTTTCAGGGGGAGACCCAGTACTTC. This encodes CASSPYGFQGETQYF. This chain connects TRBV4-1 to TRBJ2-5; TRBD1 is a possible D gene (6 bases). The V end was cut by 4 bases, the J end by 5 bases, with 17 bases between. The CDR3 is 15 residues long. Germline V CDR1 and CDR2: MGHRA, YSYEKL.

This chain joins TRBV5-1 and TRBJ1-4; weak D call: TRBD1 (6 bases). V lost 0 bases and J lost 5, with 11 bases in between. CDR1 SGHRS and CDR2 YFSETQ come from the germline V gene. There are 15 residues in the CDR3. The CDR3 spells CASSLEGQPNEKLFF. For the CDR3, the DNA is TGCGCCAGCAGCTTGGAAGGACAGCCCAATGAAAAACTGTTTTTT.

The chain combines TRBV20-1 with TRBJ2-6; maybe TRBD1 (6 bases). Germline lookup yields CDR1 DFQATT and CDR2 SNEGSKA (reference sequence). V was trimmed by 4 bases and J by 2 bases, leaving 15 bases between them. The CDR3 has 16 residues. The CDR3 reads CSATDSPRAGANVLTF. CDR3 coding DNA: TGCAGTGCTACGGACAGTCCCAGGGCTGGGGCCAACGTCCTGACTTTC.

The J gene is TRBJ2-7, the V gene TRBV3-1; a possible D gene is TRBD2 (6 bases). The CDR3 is 16 residues long. The germline V gene has CDR1 LGHDT and CDR2 YNNKEL (reference sequence). Between the trimmed V and J ends, which lost 4 bases and 2 bases, there was a span of 18 bases. The DNA for the CDR3 is TGTGCCAGCAGCCCCAAAATTCCGGGGGATGCCTACGAGCAGTACTTC. It yields the protein CASSPKIPGDAYEQYF.

J is TRBJ2-7 and V is TRBV15; TRBD1 is a possible D gene (6 bases). Between the trimmed V and J ends, which lost 3 bases and 0 bases, there was a span of 12 bases. This CDR3 has 15 amino acids. Germline V CDR1 and CDR2: LNHNV, YYDKDF (reference sequence). In DNA form, the CDR3 reads TGTGCCACCAGCAGGCTGGACAGAAGCTCCTACGAGCAGTACTTC. Its protein product is CATSRLDRSSYEQYF.

The chain has TRBV14 and TRBJ1-1; D is uncertain. Looked up from germline, CDR1 is SGHDN and CDR2 is FVKESK. V lost 1 base and J lost 5, with 14 bases in between. CDR3 size: 15 residues. In DNA form, the CDR3 reads TGTGCCAGCAGCCAAGTATGGGGTCTAGGAACTGAAGCTTTCTTT. As protein: CASSQVWGLGTEAFF.

This chain uses TRBV29-1 with TRBJ1-2, with D unresolved. The length of the CDR3 is 12 residues. V was clipped by 4 bases and J by 6 bases, with 12 bases between them. Germline V lookup: CDR1 SQVTM, CDR2 ANQGSEA. CDR3 DNA: TGCAGCGTTGGCGTAGGGAGGGATGGCTACACCTTC. It encodes CSVGVGRDGYTF.

This clonotype was seen only a few times. V usage is TRBV5-1 and J usage is TRBJ2-4; D possibly corresponds to TRBD2 (5 bases). The J call may be faulty, since TRBJ2-7 better matches the DNA end. The CDR3 is made up of 15 amino acids. The germline gives CDR1 SGHRS, CDR2 YFSETQ. The CDR3 DNA reads as TGCGCCAGCAGCCTGGCGGGTTCCCCCCGAAGCGAGCAGTACTTC. The encoded protein is CASSLAGSPRSEQYF.

This clonotype showed up just a few times. This chain uses TRBV20-1 with TRBJ2-7, with TRBD2 matching over 9 bases. The CDR3 spans 14 residues. Trimming took 4 bases from V and 4 from J; bases not matched to a gene: 8. Germline loops: CDR1 DFQATT, CDR2 SNEGSKA (reference sequence). CDR3 in DNA: TGCAGTGCTAAGTCGGCTAGCGGGGCGTACGAGCAGTACTTC. This codes for CSAKSASGAYEQYF.

This clonotype came up a few times. This sequence joins TRBV20-1 and TRBJ2-1; no definite D call. The V and J ends lost 0 bases and 6 bases respectively, with 12 bases between them. Germline CDR1 reads DFQATT; CDR2 reads SNEGSKA (reference sequence). The CDR3 length is 14 residues. The CDR3: CSARDRGRPNEQFF. The CDR3 DNA follows: TGCAGTGCTAGAGATCGTGGCAGGCCCAATGAGCAGTTCTTC.

The chain uses TRBV6-1 and TRBJ1-5; 9 nucleotides align to TRBD1. The germline V gene encodes CDR1 MNHNS and CDR2 SASEGT. The ends lost 7 bases at V and 5 bases at J; junction bases unmatched: 3. The CDR3 loop spans 13 amino acids. CDR3 sequence (DNA): TGTGCCAGCACCGGGACAGGGTATCAGCCCCAGCATTTT. Translating it yields CASTGTGYQPQHF.

The CDR3 loop is CASSLDGYGRRGTKGTQYF. The CDR3 coding sequence is TGCGCCAGCAGCTTGGACGGGTACGGGCGGCGGGGCACCAAAGGGACCCAGTACTTC. The gene calls are TRBV5-1 and TRBJ2-5; D perhaps matches TRBD2 (6 bases). The CDR3 extends over 19 amino acids. Trimming took 0 bases from V and 7 from J, leaving 28 bases between them. In germline, CDR1 is SGHRS, CDR2 YFSETQ.

As to this clonotype: Since a much larger clone is just one base distant, this may be a read error. The CDR3 nucleotides are TGTGCCAGCAGCCAGAACGTGAACACTGAAGCTTTCTTT. Translated, it gives CASSQNVNTEAFF. This rearrangement joins TRBV12-3 or TRBV12-4 to TRBJ1-1; no definite D call. The CDR3 is made up of 13 amino acids. Trimming shortened V by 6 bases and J by 0 bases, and 8 bases separated the two germline ends.

The chain employs TRBV12-3 or TRBV12-4 and TRBJ2-5; TRBD1 matches at 7 bases. The length of the CDR3 is 15 residues. With 6 bases clipped from V and 3 bases from J, the junction kept 10 bases outside the gene matches. CDR3 bases: TGTGCCAGCAGACACGACAGGGTGCTTGAAGAGACCCAGTACTTC. Translated: CASRHDRVLEETQYF.

The V gene is TRBV15, the J gene TRBJ2-7; D ambiguous. The CDR3 has 15 residues. V was clipped by 3 bases and J by 3 bases, with 15 bases between them. The germline V gene encodes CDR1 LNHNV and CDR2 YYDKDF (reference sequence). In nucleotides, the CDR3 is TGTGCCACCAGCAGTACGGTGGAACAGAACTACGAGCAGTACTTC. Translated, it gives CATSSTVEQNYEQYF.

The rearrangement uses TRBV20-1 and TRBJ2-7; D tentatively reads TRBD1 or TRBD2 (5 bases each). In germline, CDR1 is DFQATT, CDR2 SNEGSKA (reference sequence). This CDR3 has 17 amino acids. V was pared by 3 bases and J by 4 bases, with 25 bases between. The CDR3 is CSASKPLGTSNMYEQYF. The DNA of the CDR3 is TGCAGTGCTAGTAAGCCCCTAGGGACGTCCAATATGTACGAGCAGTACTTC.

V usage is TRBV4-2 and J usage is TRBJ2-2, with TRBD2 matching over 11 bases. V shed 1 base, J shed 2 bases, and the junction held 6 bases outside the gene matches. The CDR3 consists of 18 residues. Germline assignment: CDR1 LGHNA and CDR2 YNFKEQ. CDR3 nucleotides: TGTGCCAGCAGCCAAGCCCTAGCGGGGGGTTCAAACACCGGGGAGCTGTTTTTT. Translated: CASSQALAGGSNTGELFF.

The chain carries TRBV7-2 and TRBJ1-5; D gene uncertain. Germline lookup yields CDR1 SGHTA and CDR2 FQGNSA. Trimming pared 5 bases from V and 2 bases from J, leaving 10 bases between. This CDR3 contains 14 residues. The CDR3 sequence: CASSRSNRNQPQHF. Here the CDR3 DNA reads TGTGCCAGCAGCCGGAGTAATCGCAATCAGCCCCAGCATTTT.

This clonotype appeared a few times. The gene calls are TRBV3-1 and TRBJ2-1, with 13 bases matching TRBD2. Trimming took 3 bases from V and 9 from J; bases not matched to a gene: 5. Germline CDR1 is LGHDT and CDR2 is YNNKEL (reference sequence). The CDR3 contains 15 residues. CDR3 bases: TGTGCCAGCAGCCAGACTAGCGGGGGGCCTTCTGAGCAGTTCTTC. It codes for CASSQTSGGPSEQFF.

The chain links TRBV20-1 to TRBJ2-7, with D maybe TRBD1 (6 bases). The germline CDR1 and CDR2 sequences are DFQATT and SNEGSKA (reference sequence). The length of the CDR3 is 13 residues. Trimming took off 5 bases at V and 4 bases at J, with 15 bases between the two ends. As DNA, the CDR3 is TGCAGTGCTGTCACAGGGTTGAGGTACGAGCAGTACTTC. As protein: CSAVTGLRYEQYF.

A single count supports this clonotype. In DNA form, the CDR3 reads TGTGCCAGCAGTTTATGGGGGCCCGGGGAGACCCAGTACTTC. Translating it yields CASSLWGPGETQYF. V usage is TRBV12-3 or TRBV12-4 and J usage is TRBJ2-5, with a possible D match to TRBD1 (6 bases). V lost 2 bases and J lost 5, with 12 bases in between. This CDR3 region has 14 residues.

This clonotype occurred a few times. V usage is TRBV20-1 and J usage is TRBJ2-1; 9 nucleotides agree with TRBD1. This CDR3 comprises 13 residues. Germline CDR1 DFQATT, CDR2 SNEGSKA (reference sequence). The junction had 5 bases not matched to a gene; V was cut back by 4 bases and J by 7 bases. DNA for the CDR3: TGCAGTGCTAACAGGGGGCTCGGTAATGAGCAGTTCTTC. As protein: CSANRGLGNEQFF.

The chain uses TRBV12-3 or TRBV12-4 and TRBJ1-5; unclear D gene. The germline V and J ends were trimmed by 3 bases and 0 bases, with 9 bases remaining between them. This CDR3 is 15 amino acids long. CDR3 protein: CASSLQAYSNQPQHF. The CDR3 DNA reads TGTGCCAGCAGTTTGCAAGCTTATAGCAATCAGCCCCAGCATTTT.

This clonotype was counted only a few times. The genes are TRBV11-2 and TRBJ2-3; 8 positions match TRBD2. The CDR3 is made up of 16 amino acids. V was pared by 1 base and J by 1 base, with 4 bases of the junction left unmatched. CDR1 and CDR2 from the germline V gene are SGHAT and FQNNGV. CDR3 sequence: CASSLGAGGGTDTQYF. In nucleotides, the CDR3 is TGTGCCAGCAGCTTAGGGGCGGGGGGAGGCACAGATACGCAGTATTTT.

The chain combines TRBV12-3 or TRBV12-4 with TRBJ2-7; TRBD2 matches at 8 bases. This CDR3 spans 17 amino acids. Germline trimming cut 5 bases from V and 0 bases from J; bases unmatched to any gene: 12. CDR3 DNA: TGTGCCAGCAGTCCAAATTCGGGGGCGGGGGGCTCCTACGAGCAGTACTTC. Its protein product is CASSPNSGAGGSYEQYF.

The chain combines TRBV3-1 with TRBJ2-7, with 11 positions matching TRBD2. This CDR3 comprises 19 residues. CDR1 is LGHDT, CDR2 YNNKEL, per germline (reference sequence). Trimming took 5 bases from V and 10 from J; bases not matched to a gene: 25. DNA of the CDR3: TGTGCCAGCAGCTCTTCCCCGGGGGGAGTAGCGGGGGGGCAGGGATTTCAGTACTTC. Translated: CASSSSPGGVAGGQGFQYF.